The clone carrying this TCR beta chain has just a few counts. What it binds is unknown. This sample was taken from a study of blood T cells in healthy people across ages. Looking at the study overall: In model experiments, template switching was able to capture about one barcoded beta molecule for every two T cells that were present.

Next came a second PCR, run for roughly 7 to 12 cycles, which used a sample-barcoded 5' primer along with a J-beta primer mix. Individual samples furnished no less than 2.5 million CDR3-containing paired-end reads apiece. TCRdb redid the calling of the 5' RACE reads with MiXCR, one entry per CDR3 protein. The profile shows 650,000 to 950,000 distinct CDR3 sequences, 40% to 50% of them singletons. Whole-study findings and limits: It was the long-lived donors that had more naive CD4+ cells and higher diversity than aged donors.

The donors, all healthy, were Caucasians living in Russia, aged about 6 to 95. Trimming stripped 4 bases from V and 2 bases from J, with 17 bases between. CDR3 length: 16 amino acids. CDR1 and CDR2 from the germline V gene are MNHEY and SMNVEV (reference sequence). V is TRBV27 and J is TRBJ2-5; tentative D call: TRBD2 (6 bases). Sequencing used blood. This receptor was taken from a man aged 60-69 years in good health. The CDR3 sequence: CASSSDRFLAQETQYF. CDR3 sequence (DNA): TGTGCCAGCAGTTCCGACAGATTTCTAGCGCAAGAGACCCAGTACTTC.